Each of the 25 T cell receptor beta chains below was sequenced from the same sample in a study of CD4+ T cells in melanoma (dated by TCRdb to the early 2020s). Library preparation employed the immunoSEQ multiplex PCR assay. TCRdb carries this immuneACCESS record with in-frame sequences only. Its versions omit some clonotypes, under half of them owing to an unresolved V gene in the studies checked, with the rest unexplained. This sample has 110,000 to 150,000 clones in its table, and around 90% of those were observed once. The ten largest clones take up less than 2% of the sample. Receptors originate from a human donor with melanoma.

The CDR3 DNA reads TGTGCCAGCACGAAGAGCGGGGGAAATTACGAGCAGTACTTC. Its translation: CASTKSGGNYEQYF. The chain recombines TRBV28 with TRBJ2-7; 8 bases are a match to TRBD2. J gave up 4 bases and V 7 bases, and 9 bases lay outside the gene matches. CDR1 is MDHEN and CDR2 is SYDVKM in the germline V gene. The CDR3 is 14 residues long.

This chain connects TRBV18 to TRBJ1-2; 9 nucleotides line up with TRBD1. The CDR3 is 15 residues long. Germline CDR1 reads KGHSH; CDR2 reads LQKENI. Trimming cost V 4 bases and J 7 bases; bases outside gene matches: 10. Here the CDR3 DNA reads TGTGCCAGCTCACGTGCGGACAGGGGTTCCGGTGGCTACACCTTC. Translation gives CASSRADRGSGGYTF.

This rearrangement joins TRBV12-5 to TRBJ2-5, with 7 bases lining up with TRBD1. The V gene end was trimmed by 5 bases and the J gene end by 7 bases; junction bases not matched to a gene: 4. Germline V gives CDR1 LGHNT, CDR2 FRNRAP. The length of the CDR3 is 12 residues. CDR3 sequence (DNA): TGTGCTAGTGGTGGGGACAGTCTGACCCAGTACTTC. Residues: CASGGDSLTQYF.

This rearrangement joins TRBV6-6 to TRBJ2-2; 11 nucleotides agree with TRBD2. The CDR3 consists of 15 residues. The ends lost 7 bases at V and 4 bases at J; junction bases unmatched: 5. Germline V gene data show CDR1 as MNHNY and CDR2 as SVGAGI (reference sequence). The CDR3 DNA follows: TGTGCCAGCACCACTAGCGGGGGCCGCACCGGGGAGCTGTTTTTT. It yields the protein CASTTSGGRTGELFF.

About this clone itself: One junction end disagrees with the germline gene, perhaps due to a read error. The chain has TRBV13 and TRBJ2-7; D is undetermined. In germline, CDR1 is PRHDT, CDR2 FYEKMQ (reference sequence). The CDR3 has 11 amino acids. CDR3 sequence reads: CASSLGPVIHF. The CDR3 region has the DNA TGTGCCAGCAGCTTAGGGCCAGTAATTCACTTC.

V is TRBV7-3 and J is TRBJ2-3; 12 bases line up with TRBD2. This CDR3 is 15 amino acids long. In germline, CDR1 is SGHTA, CDR2 FQGTGA. V lost 3 bases, J lost 4 bases, and 2 bases stayed unmatched. The CDR3 DNA reads as TGTGCCAGCAGCTTGGGACTAGCGGGCTCAGATACGCAGTATTTT. Amino acids: CASSLGLAGSDTQYF.

This chain links TRBV2 with TRBJ2-2; D not certain. V shed 3 bases and J shed 4 bases, with 12 bases lying between them. CDR3 length: 15 residues. The germline CDR1 and CDR2 sequences are SNHLY and FYNNEI. CDR3 protein: CASSDPGPGTGELFF. The DNA for the CDR3 is TGTGCCAGCAGTGATCCGGGTCCGGGCACCGGGGAGCTGTTTTTT.

The V and J genes are TRBV18 and TRBJ2-3; D may be TRBD1 (5 bases). This CDR3 has 14 residues. The germline V gene has CDR1 KGHSH and CDR2 LQKENI. Trimming cost V 5 bases and J 1 base, with 10 bases left between them. CDR3: CASSVQGGTDTQYF. The CDR3 bases are TGTGCCAGCTCAGTCCAGGGCGGCACAGATACGCAGTATTTT.

J is TRBJ2-3 and V is TRBV5-6; D unclear. The V and J ends lost 4 bases and 5 bases respectively, with 14 bases between them. Germline V gene lookup returns CDR1 SGHDT and CDR2 YYEEEE. This CDR3 spans 14 amino acids. The CDR3 spells CASSLPGDEDTQYF. CDR3 sequence (DNA): TGTGCCAGCAGCCTACCAGGTGACGAAGATACGCAGTATTTT.

About this clone itself: This CDR3 is also generated by other DNA sequences in the sample. The chain joins TRBV5-1 to TRBJ1-1; no reliable D call. Trimming pared 0 bases from V and 2 bases from J, leaving 8 bases between. The CDR3 contains 14 residues. Germline V lookup: CDR1 SGHRS, CDR2 YFSETQ. CDR3 region: CASSLDGGNTEAFF. The DNA for the CDR3 is TGCGCCAGCAGCTTGGACGGCGGTAACACTGAAGCTTTCTTT.

Only a few counts were recorded for this clone. V usage is TRBV30 and J usage is TRBJ1-1, with 8 bases that match TRBD1. Trimming at V came to 3 bases and at J to 1 base, leaving 4 bases not matched to a gene. From germline, CDR1 is GTSNPN and CDR2 SVGIG (reference sequence). The CDR3 runs to 14 residues. CDR3 sequence (DNA): TGTGCCTGGAGCGCCGACAGGGGGAACACTGAAGCTTTCTTT. It translates to CAWSADRGNTEAFF.

The chain is built from TRBV19 and TRBJ2-3; 10 nucleotides match TRBD1. CDR3 length: 17 amino acids. V lost 5 bases to trimming and J lost 2 bases; unmatched junction nucleotides: 10. Germline V gene sequence: CDR1 LNHDA, CDR2 SQIVND (reference sequence). In DNA form, the CDR3 reads TGTGCCAGTAGTTCCGGAACCGGGACAGGGGCCACAGATACGCAGTATTTT. Protein product: CASSSGTGTGATDTQYF.

The rearrangement joins TRBV5-4 to TRBJ1-2, with 8 bases fitting TRBD1. Unmatched junction bases numbered 17, after V lost 3 bases and J lost 4 bases. Germline V gene lookup returns CDR1 SGHNT and CDR2 YYREEE (reference sequence). The CDR3 totals 18 residues. The CDR3 bases are TGTGCCAGCAGCTCGAGGACAGGGACCCTGGGGGTTAGCTATGGCTACACCTTC. Its protein is CASSSRTGTLGVSYGYTF.

The chain has TRBV27 and TRBJ2-7; D might be TRBD2 (6 bases). The V end lost 2 bases, the J end lost 6 bases, and 11 bases lay between the germline ends. Germline CDR1 and CDR2: MNHEY and SMNVEV (reference sequence). The CDR3 spans 13 residues. The CDR3, as DNA: TGTGCCAGCAGTTTACAAGGAGGGGTCGAGCAGTACTTC. It translates to CASSLQGGVEQYF.

This sequence joins TRBV11-3 and TRBJ2-2, with D uncertain. Germline lookup yields CDR1 SGHNT and CDR2 YENEEA. This CDR3 has 12 amino acids. The V end was cut by 5 bases, the J end by 2 bases, with 3 bases between. This CDR3 reads CASSPNTGELFF. CDR3 bases: TGTGCCAGCAGCCCAAACACCGGGGAGCTGTTTTTT.

This chain links TRBV19 with TRBJ2-5; possible D gene TRBD1, 7 bases. This CDR3 is built from 15 residues. Germline V gene data show CDR1 as LNHDA and CDR2 as SQIVND (reference sequence). Trimming cost V 3 bases and J 10 bases, with 21 bases left between them. CDR3: CASSIARDSPGGQYF. CDR3 sequence (DNA): TGTGCCAGTAGTATCGCCCGGGACTCCCCAGGGGGCCAGTACTTC.

This chain links TRBV10-3 with TRBJ1-4; 8 bases line up with TRBD1. This CDR3 has 14 residues. V was clipped by 11 bases and J by 1 base; unmatched bases: 6. The germline V gene encodes CDR1 ENHRY and CDR2 SYGVKD. The CDR3 coding sequence is TGTGCCTCAAAGACAGGGGTAACTAATGAAAAACTGTTTTTT. This codes for CASKTGVTNEKLFF.

This sequence joins TRBV19 and TRBJ1-5; 7 bases are shared with TRBD1. The CDR3 is made up of 16 amino acids. V gave up 5 bases and J gave up 3 bases; unmatched junction bases: 10. The V gene's germline CDR1 is LNHDA and CDR2 SQIVND (reference sequence). The CDR3, as DNA: TGTGCCAGTAGTCTTAGAACAGGGGTCGACAATCAGCCCCAGCATTTT. It is translated as CASSLRTGVDNQPQHF. Based on the CDR3 plus reference TRBV19 and TRBJ1-5, the full variable domain is DGGITQSPKYLFRKEGQNVTLSCEQNLNHDAMYWYRQDPGQGLRLIYYSQIVNDFQKGDIAEGYSVSREKKESFPLTVTSAQKNPTAFYLCASSLRTGVDNQPQHFGDGTRLSIL.

This chain connects TRBV2 to TRBJ1-4; maybe TRBD1 (6 bases). Trimming took off 5 bases at V and 5 bases at J, with 12 bases between the two ends. The CDR3 has 14 amino acids. CDR1 is SNHLY and CDR2 is FYNNEI in the germline V gene. CDR3 sequence reads: CASSLTGNNEKLFF. CDR3 nucleotide sequence: TGTGCCAGCAGTCTAACAGGGAACAATGAAAAACTGTTTTTT.

V is TRBV6-5 and J is TRBJ1-1; D may be TRBD1 (6 bases). The CDR3 sequence is 14 residues long. V lost 4 bases to trimming and J lost 1 base, with 10 bases between them. Germline CDR1 and CDR2: MNHEY and SVGAGI. CDR3 in DNA: TGTGCCAGCAGTTGGGGCAGGGGGAACACTGAAGCTTTCTTT. Amino acid sequence: CASSWGRGNTEAFF.

The chain uses TRBV2 and TRBJ2-3, with 10 bases identical to TRBD2. Trimming removed 6 bases from V and 0 bases from J; junction bases left unmatched: 3. The CDR3 extends over 15 amino acids. Germline assignment: CDR1 SNHLY and CDR2 FYNNEI. As DNA, the CDR3 is TGTGCCAGCAGCGTACTAGCGGGGAGCACAGATACGCAGTATTTT. Residues: CASSVLAGSTDTQYF.

J is TRBJ2-5 and V is TRBV6-5, with D unclear. There are 13 residues in the CDR3. Germline V gene data show CDR1 as MNHEY and CDR2 as SVGAGI. Trimming pared 1 base from V and 4 bases from J, leaving 7 bases between. Here the CDR3 DNA reads TGTGCCAGCAGTTACTTCAAAGGAGAGACCCAGTACTTC. It is translated as CASSYFKGETQYF.

The chain employs TRBV4-2 and TRBJ2-3; TRBD2 matches 10 bases. V lost 0 bases and J lost 5; bases outside the gene matches: 17. The CDR3 consists of 20 residues. Germline V gives CDR1 LGHNA, CDR2 YNFKEQ. CDR3 DNA sequence: TGTGCCAGCAGCCAAGAGCCCCGGATGATAGCGGGGGGTAGTAAAGATACGCAGTATTTT. Residues: CASSQEPRMIAGGSKDTQYF.

The table lists this clone with a count of one. This chain joins TRBV6-5 and TRBJ1-4, with TRBD1 matching 10 bases. Germline V gives CDR1 MNHEY, CDR2 SVGAGI. The junction had 5 bases not matched to a gene; V was cut back by 2 bases and J by 11 bases. There are 14 residues in the CDR3. CDR3: CASSYGTGARKLFF. The CDR3 coding sequence is TGTGCCAGCAGTTACGGGACAGGGGCGCGGAAACTGTTTTTT.

The CDR3 sequence is CASSRNYEQYF. The CDR3 DNA reads TGTGCCAGCAGTAGAAACTACGAGCAGTACTTC. The chain has TRBV28 and TRBJ2-7; no clear D gene. Germline assignment: CDR1 MDHEN and CDR2 SYDVKM. CDR3 size: 11 residues. Between the trimmed V and J ends, which lost 5 bases and 3 bases, there was a span of 5 bases.